The rows below give T cell receptor beta chains drawn from one sample of a study of cytomegalovirus exposure and HLA in healthy donors. Clones were read by immunoSEQ multiplex PCR, and TCRdb kept only the in-frame ones, dropping some. The sample records hundreds of thousands of clones, approximately 90% being singletons. The specimen was PBMCs. All receptors come from a woman aged 18-29 years in good health and CMV-seronegative. The CDR3 runs from the conserved cysteine through the conserved F or W. The D gene is left open where the match is weak. Clone size, where shown, is once, few, many, or a class for clones that have expanded.

j_gene: TRBJ1-2; abundance: .; v_gene: TRBV2; d_gene: .; CDR3nt: TGTGCCAGCAGTGAGGGGACTGACTATGGCTACACCTTC; CDR3aa: CASSEGTDYGYTF
j_gene: TRBJ2-2; abundance: .; v_gene: TRBV7-2; d_gene: .; CDR3nt: TGTGCCAGCAGCTACTGGGGGCCCACCGGGGAGCTGTTTTTT; CDR3aa: CASSYWGPTGELFF
j_gene: TRBJ2-5; abundance: .; v_gene: TRBV5-1; d_gene: TRBD2; CDR3nt: TGCGCCAGCAGCTTGGCCGGGGGGGCGAGAGAGACCCAGTACTTC; CDR3aa: CASSLAGGARETQYF
j_gene: TRBJ2-3; abundance: .; v_gene: TRBV7-3; d_gene: .; CDR3nt: TGTGCCAGCAGCTCGAGGGACACAGATACGCAGTATTTT; CDR3aa: CASSSRDTDTQYF
j_gene: TRBJ1-2; abundance: .; v_gene: TRBV19; d_gene: TRBD1; CDR3nt: TGTGCCAGTAGTACCCCGGGCAGGGGGGATGGCTACACCTTC; CDR3aa: CASSTPGRGDGYTF
j_gene: TRBJ2-5; abundance: .; v_gene: TRBV30; d_gene: TRBD2; CDR3nt: TGTGCCTGGAGTCGGGACTATGAGACCCAGTACTTC; CDR3aa: CAWSRDYETQYF
j_gene: TRBJ1-1; abundance: once; v_gene: TRBV5-1; d_gene: TRBD1; CDR3nt: TGCGCCAGCAGAACCGGGACAGGGGGCATGAACACTGAAGCTTTCTTT; CDR3aa: CASRTGTGGMNTEAFF
j_gene: TRBJ2-7; abundance: once; v_gene: TRBV28; d_gene: .; CDR3nt: TGTGCCAGCAGTTTGGGGCGGGACTACGAGCAGTACTTC; CDR3aa: CASSLGRDYEQYF
j_gene: TRBJ1-4; abundance: .; v_gene: TRBV19; d_gene: TRBD1; CDR3nt: TGTGCCAGTAGTCACGACAGGGGTATCACTAATGAAAAACTGTTTTTT; CDR3aa: CASSHDRGITNEKLFF
j_gene: TRBJ1-6; abundance: .; v_gene: TRBV7-3; d_gene: TRBD1; CDR3nt: TGTGCCAGCAGCTCCCCGGGACAGGGGGGTTTTTCCTATAATTCACCCCTCCACTTT; CDR3aa: CASSSPGQGGFSYNSPLHF
j_gene: TRBJ2-7; abundance: .; v_gene: TRBV4-1; d_gene: TRBD1; CDR3nt: TGCGCCAGCAGCCAACTTGTACCGGACAGGGAGGTTAGGGGGGTCCCCTACGAGCAGTACTTC; CDR3aa: CASSQLVPDREVRGVPYEQYF
j_gene: TRBJ1-1; abundance: .; v_gene: TRBV19; d_gene: TRBD1; CDR3nt: TGTGCCAGTTCGTGGCCCGGACAGGGGGCTTGGGCTTTCTTT; CDR3aa: CASSWPGQGAWAFF
j_gene: TRBJ2-7; abundance: once; v_gene: TRBV2; d_gene: .; CDR3nt: TGTGCCACCAAGACAGACTACGAGCAGTACTTC; CDR3aa: CATKTDYEQYF
j_gene: TRBJ2-3; abundance: .; v_gene: TRBV13; d_gene: TRBD1; CDR3nt: TGTGCCAGCAGCTTAGGACAGGGGGCCGGTAGATTT; CDR3aa: CASSLGQGAGRF
j_gene: TRBJ2-3; abundance: .; v_gene: TRBV2; d_gene: TRBD1; CDR3nt: TGTGCCAGCAGTCGACAGGGGCAAAGCACAGATACGCAGTATTTT; CDR3aa: CASSRQGQSTDTQYF
j_gene: TRBJ2-7; abundance: once; v_gene: TRBV14; d_gene: TRBD1; CDR3nt: TGTGCCAGCAGCCAGGGGACAGCAACCTACGAGCAGTACTTC; CDR3aa: CASSQGTATYEQYF
j_gene: TRBJ2-5; abundance: few; v_gene: TRBV5-1; d_gene: TRBD1; CDR3nt: TGCGCCAGCAGCTCCGGGACAGGCGCGGCAGAGACCCAGTACTTC; CDR3aa: CASSSGTGAAETQYF
j_gene: TRBJ2-3; abundance: .; v_gene: TRBV5-1; d_gene: TRBD2; CDR3nt: TGCGCCAGCAGCTCCCTTATGGGGGGGGATCGCACAGATACGCAGTATTTT; CDR3aa: CASSSLMGGDRTDTQYF
j_gene: TRBJ2-6; abundance: .; v_gene: TRBV9; d_gene: TRBD1; CDR3nt: TGTGCCAGCAGCGTAGCCCCCGGACAGGAACACTCTGGGGCCAACGTCCTGACTTTC; CDR3aa: CASSVAPGQEHSGANVLTF
j_gene: TRBJ2-3; abundance: once; v_gene: TRBV2; d_gene: .; CDR3nt: TGTGCCAGCAGGACATGGGAGTCAGATACGCAGTATTTT; CDR3aa: CASRTWESDTQYF
j_gene: TRBJ1-5; abundance: .; v_gene: TRBV15; d_gene: TRBD1; CDR3nt: TGTGCCACCAGCCGGACCGGGACAGGGATCGGCCAGCCCCAGCATTTT; CDR3aa: CATSRTGTGIGQPQHF
j_gene: TRBJ2-2; abundance: .; v_gene: TRBV5-1; d_gene: TRBD2; CDR3nt: TGCGCCAGCAGCTCCGGACTAGCGGGGGGTTGGAACACCGGGGAGCTGTTTTTT; CDR3aa: CASSSGLAGGWNTGELFF
j_gene: TRBJ1-4; abundance: .; v_gene: TRBV9; d_gene: TRBD1; CDR3nt: TGTGCCAGCAGCGGAAACTTCCGGGACAGGGATGAAAAACTGTTTTTT; CDR3aa: CASSGNFRDRDEKLFF
j_gene: TRBJ2-5; abundance: .; v_gene: TRBV10-3; d_gene: .; CDR3nt: TGTGCCATCAGTGAGTGGGGGCGCGAGGGGGAGACCCAGTACTTC; CDR3aa: CAISEWGREGETQYF
j_gene: TRBJ2-5; abundance: .; v_gene: TRBV11-2; d_gene: .; CDR3nt: TGTGCCAGCAGCTTAGCCCGAGGGAGCCCTAGTATCGTGTGGGAGACCCAGTACTTC; CDR3aa: CASSLARGSPSIVWETQYF
j_gene: TRBJ2-7; abundance: .; v_gene: TRBV27; d_gene: TRBD2; CDR3nt: TGTGCCAGCAGTTTGCGAGCTAGCGGGGGGGCAGGTTACGAGCAGTACTTC; CDR3aa: CASSLRASGGAGYEQYF
j_gene: TRBJ1-1; abundance: .; v_gene: TRBV10-1; d_gene: .; CDR3nt: TGTGCCAGCAGTCGCGGAGAGTACACTGAAGCTTTCTTT; CDR3aa: CASSRGEYTEAFF
j_gene: TRBJ1-2; abundance: .; v_gene: TRBV7-2; d_gene: .; CDR3nt: TGTGCCGGCCCTACCGGGACAAACAAGGGCTACACCTTC; CDR3aa: CAGPTGTNKGYTF
j_gene: TRBJ1-5; abundance: .; v_gene: TRBV6-1; d_gene: .; CDR3nt: TGTGCCAGCCTCGTCTACGCGGGGGGGAATCAGCCCCAGCATTTT; CDR3aa: CASLVYAGGNQPQHF
j_gene: TRBJ2-2; abundance: .; v_gene: TRBV5-5; d_gene: TRBD2; CDR3nt: TGTGCCAGCAGCATACCGGGACTAGCGGGTGCGAACACCGGGGAGCTGTTTTTT; CDR3aa: CASSIPGLAGANTGELFF
j_gene: TRBJ2-1; abundance: .; v_gene: TRBV10-3; d_gene: TRBD1; CDR3nt: TGTGCCATCAGTGAGGGACAGGGAAACCACAATGAGCAGTTCTTC; CDR3aa: CAISEGQGNHNEQFF
j_gene: TRBJ2-2; abundance: .; v_gene: TRBV2; d_gene: TRBD1; CDR3nt: TGTGCCAGCAGATCCCGACAGGGGACCGGGGAGCTGTTTTTT; CDR3aa: CASRSRQGTGELFF
j_gene: TRBJ1-2; abundance: .; v_gene: TRBV5-1; d_gene: TRBD1; CDR3nt: TGCGCCAGCAGGCGCGACAGGGGAGACTATGGCTACACCTTC; CDR3aa: CASRRDRGDYGYTF
j_gene: TRBJ2-2; abundance: .; v_gene: TRBV6-5; d_gene: TRBD2; CDR3nt: TGTGCCAGCAGTTACGGAGCGGGGGTGGACGGGGAGCTGTTTTTT; CDR3aa: CASSYGAGVDGELFF
j_gene: TRBJ1-3; abundance: .; v_gene: TRBV18; d_gene: .; CDR3nt: TGTGCCAGCTCACCAACCGGGTCAGGGCTACTCACTGGAAACACCATATATTTT; CDR3aa: CASSPTGSGLLTGNTIYF
j_gene: TRBJ2-1; abundance: .; v_gene: TRBV19; d_gene: .; CDR3nt: TGTGCCAGTAGTATAGAGGGCAGGGGAACCTATCACCTGAGCAATGAGCAGTTCTTC; CDR3aa: CASSIEGRGTYHLSNEQFF
j_gene: TRBJ2-5; abundance: .; v_gene: TRBV5-1; d_gene: .; CDR3nt: TGCGCCAGCAGCTTGGGAGCGGAGACCCAGTACTTC; CDR3aa: CASSLGAETQYF
j_gene: TRBJ1-1; abundance: .; v_gene: TRBV9; d_gene: .; CDR3nt: TGTGCCAGCAGCGCCAACCCAGGGGAAAGGGGGACTGAAGCTTTCTTT; CDR3aa: CASSANPGERGTEAFF
j_gene: TRBJ2-1; abundance: .; v_gene: TRBV10-2; d_gene: TRBD2; CDR3nt: TGCGCCAGCAGTGACTACCGGACTAGCGGGGGCCAAGGGGATGAGCAGTTCTTC; CDR3aa: CASSDYRTSGGQGDEQFF
j_gene: TRBJ2-2; abundance: .; v_gene: TRBV9; d_gene: .; CDR3nt: TGTGCCAGCAGCACAGTCTGGGGGCGAACCGGGGAGCTGTTTTTT; CDR3aa: CASSTVWGRTGELFF
j_gene: TRBJ2-7; abundance: .; v_gene: TRBV5-1; d_gene: .; CDR3nt: TGCGCCAGCAGCTTTAATCCGGGTGGGTACGAGCAGTACTTC; CDR3aa: CASSFNPGGYEQYF
j_gene: TRBJ1-1; abundance: .; v_gene: TRBV29-1; d_gene: .; CDR3nt: TGCAGCGTTGAAGATCAACAGACCTATGAAGCTTTCTTT; CDR3aa: CSVEDQQTYEAFF
j_gene: TRBJ2-1; abundance: .; v_gene: TRBV12-5; d_gene: .; CDR3nt: TGTGCTAGTGGTTCAGGCAATGAGCAGTTCTTC; CDR3aa: CASGSGNEQFF
j_gene: TRBJ1-2; abundance: .; v_gene: TRBV19; d_gene: .; CDR3nt: TGTGCCAGTAGCCAAATAACCCCTCGTTCGGGTGGCTACACCTTC; CDR3aa: CASSQITPRSGGYTF